This entry lists 2 T cell receptor beta chains sequenced from one sample in a study of T-cell reconstitution after alpha-beta-depleted transplantation in children (dated by TCRdb to 2016 to 2017). Library generation was performed with PCR. Sequencing instrument: Illumina HiSeq 2500. To normalize quantification of the TCRbeta repertoire, the TCR libraries were built with molecular barcoding that relied on unique molecular identifiers. Using fastp at Q25 and MiXCR, TCRdb reprocessed the public reads and kept productive beta chains. Each CDR3 protein gets just one entry, which takes the most common genes and DNA from the rows behind it. The sample table lists under 750,000 distinct CDR3 sequences, roughly 23% of them with a count of one. The biggest ten clones account for 12% to 15% of the sample. According to the study, the label for this sample's treatment or condition signals: allogeneic hematopoietic cell transplantation with graft depleted of TCRalphabeta T cells and CD19 B cells.

Sequenced here: PBMCs, mostly from graft donor cells, sampled 360 days after TCRalphabeta/CD19-depleted stem cell transplant. The source is a boy younger than two who had a stem cell transplant for acute myeloid leukemia, so the T cells may come from the graft donor.

The rearrangement links TRBV5-1 to TRBJ2-2, with TRBD1 identical over 10 bases. V lost 0 bases, J lost 8 bases, and 10 bases stayed unmatched. There are 17 residues in the CDR3. Germline V CDR1 and CDR2: SGHRS, YFSETQ. CDR3 sequence reads: CASSLARLTGGNGELFF. The CDR3, as DNA: TGCGCCAGCAGCTTGGCCAGGCTGACAGGGGGCAATGGGGAGCTGTTTTTT.

This clonotype turned up a few times. The rearrangement joins TRBV20-1 to TRBJ2-1, with TRBD2 identical over 11 bases. The CDR3 covers 16 residues. Looked up from germline, CDR1 is DFQATT and CDR2 is SNEGSKA (reference sequence). V was pared by 2 bases and J by 2 bases, with 5 bases of the junction left unmatched. CDR3 sequence: CSARSLAGGTYNEQFF. The DNA for the CDR3 is TGCAGTGCTAGATCGCTAGCGGGGGGAACCTACAATGAGCAGTTCTTC.